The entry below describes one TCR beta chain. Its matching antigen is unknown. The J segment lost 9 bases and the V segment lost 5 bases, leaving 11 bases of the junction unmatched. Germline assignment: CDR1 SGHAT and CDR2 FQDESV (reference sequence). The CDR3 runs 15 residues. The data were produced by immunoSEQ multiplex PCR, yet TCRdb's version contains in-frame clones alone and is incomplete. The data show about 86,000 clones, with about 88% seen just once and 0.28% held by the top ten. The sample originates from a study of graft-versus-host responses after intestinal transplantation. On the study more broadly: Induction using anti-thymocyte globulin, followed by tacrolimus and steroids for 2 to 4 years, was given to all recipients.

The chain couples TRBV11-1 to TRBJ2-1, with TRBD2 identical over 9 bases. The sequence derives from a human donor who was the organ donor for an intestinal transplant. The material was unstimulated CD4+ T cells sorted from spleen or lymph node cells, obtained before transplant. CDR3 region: CASSPGLAGVGEQFF. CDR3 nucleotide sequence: TGTGCCAGCAGCCCTGGGTTAGCGGGAGTGGGTGAGCAGTTCTTC.